The 12 T cell receptor beta chains below all came from one sample that was sequenced in a study of cytomegalovirus exposure and HLA in healthy donors. The PCR had 60 Vbeta and 13 Jbeta primers. Generated by immunoSEQ multiplex PCR, the TCRdb table keeps only in-frame clones and is missing some. The table records approximately 120,000 clones, around 78% of them present only once. Material for sequencing was PBMCs. The receptor source for this set is a man aged 35-49 years in good health and CMV-seronegative.

About this clone itself: This sample includes further DNA sequences coding for the same CDR3. The chain combines TRBV18 with TRBJ1-1, with unresolved D. The CDR3 extends over 14 amino acids. V lost 5 bases, J lost 1 base, and 11 bases lay in between. Per germline, CDR1 KGHSH and CDR2 LQKENI. CDR3 DNA: TGTGCCAGCTCATTGCTCCGAGAGAACACTGAAGCTTTCTTT. Translated, it gives CASSLLRENTEAFF.

This clone came up a few times. CDR3 DNA: TGTGCCAGCAGCCAATCGGTGATTGCTAGCGGGGTGACGTATTTT. It yields the protein CASSQSVIASGVTYF. This rearrangement joins TRBV7-2 to TRBJ2-3; 9 bases match TRBD2. This CDR3 region has 15 residues. CDR1 SGHTA and CDR2 FQGNSA come from the germline V gene. Germline trimming cut 5 bases from V and 14 bases from J; bases unmatched to any gene: 17.

The CDR3 region is CSAETVTAFF. For the CDR3, the DNA is TGCAGCGCTGAGACAGTCACAGCTTTCTTT. The J gene is TRBJ1-1, the V gene TRBV29-1; a weak D match, TRBD1 (5 bases). This CDR3 comprises 10 residues. Germline V gene lookup returns CDR1 SQVTM and CDR2 ANQGSEA. Trimming removed 7 bases from V and 10 bases from J, with 13 bases in between.

The J gene is TRBJ2-7, the V gene TRBV18; weak D call: TRBD1 (6 bases). CDR1 and CDR2 (germline): KGHSH, LQKENI. The V end was cut by 4 bases, the J end by 4 bases, with 14 bases between. The CDR3 contains 14 residues. In nucleotides, the CDR3 is TGTGCCAGCTCACGGACAGACCAACTTTACGAGCAGTACTTC. It translates to CASSRTDQLYEQYF.

The V gene is TRBV7-6, the J gene TRBJ2-2, with 10 bases fitting TRBD2. The CDR3 consists of 17 residues. The V segment lost 0 bases and the J segment 5 bases; nucleotides outside the gene matches: 6. Per the germline V gene, CDR1 is SGHVS and CDR2 is FNYEAQ. The CDR3 nucleotides read TGTGCCAGCAGCTTAGCTGTACTAGCGGGATCTACCGGGGAGCTGTTTTTT. Residues: CASSLAVLAGSTGELFF.

The J gene is TRBJ2-7, the V gene TRBV9; D perhaps matches TRBD2 (5 bases). Germline V CDR1 and CDR2: SGDLS, YYNGEE. Trimming stripped 3 bases from V and 2 bases from J, with 18 bases between. The CDR3 length is 16 residues. CDR3 coding DNA: TGTGCCAGCAGCGCCTCATCGGGGTACTCCACCTACGAGCAGTACTTC. This sequence encodes CASSASSGYSTYEQYF.

V is TRBV30 and J is TRBJ1-2; no definite D call. V lost 1 base to trimming and J lost 5 bases, with 17 bases between them. This CDR3 comprises 15 residues. Germline V gene lookup returns CDR1 GTSNPN and CDR2 SVGIG (reference sequence). The CDR3 reads CAWSEFEWAFYGYTF. The CDR3 DNA reads as TGTGCCTGGAGTGAATTTGAGTGGGCATTTTATGGCTACACCTTC.

This chain joins TRBV7-3 and TRBJ2-7; 7 nucleotides match TRBD2. The CDR3 spans 14 residues. V gave up 5 bases and J gave up 5 bases; unmatched junction bases: 9. The V gene's germline CDR1 is SGHTA and CDR2 FQGTGA. CDR3 amino acids: CASSPTAGRNEQYF. The CDR3 DNA is TGTGCCAGCAGCCCAACAGCGGGGAGGAACGAGCAGTACTTC. The full variable domain, rest sourced from reference TRBV7-3 and TRBJ2-7, is GAGVSQTPSNKVTEKGKYVELRCDPISGHTALYWYRQSLGQGPEFLIYFQGTGAADDSGLPNDRFFAVRPEGSVSTLKIQRTERGDSAVYLCASSPTAGRNEQYFGPGTRLTVT.

The J gene is TRBJ2-3, the V gene TRBV19; D perhaps matches TRBD2 (6 bases). V dropped 8 bases and J dropped 2 bases, with 20 bases sitting between them. The CDR3 has 16 amino acids. CDR1 and CDR2 from the germline V gene are LNHDA and SQIVND (reference sequence). In DNA, the CDR3 is TGTGCCAGTGGGTCGGGACTCACAAGCAACACAGATACGCAGTATTTT. This translates into CASGSGLTSNTDTQYF.

This sequence joins TRBV6-5 and TRBJ2-7; D is uncertain. CDR3 length: 15 residues. From germline, CDR1 is MNHEY and CDR2 SVGAGI. Trimming removed 0 bases at V and 0 bases at J, with 9 bases between. This CDR3 is CASSYSAESSYEQYF. CDR3 DNA sequence: TGTGCCAGCAGTTACTCGGCGGAGAGCTCCTACGAGCAGTACTTC.

The chain links TRBV18 to TRBJ2-7; weak D call: TRBD1 (6 bases). From germline, CDR1 is KGHSH and CDR2 LQKENI. The CDR3 sequence is 13 residues long. The V and J ends lost 6 bases and 0 bases respectively, with 9 bases between them. CDR3 nucleotide sequence: TGTGCCAGCTCCTGGGACAACTCCTACGAGCAGTACTTC. Its protein product is CASSWDNSYEQYF.

The rearrangement joins TRBV14 to TRBJ1-4, with a tentative D call TRBD1 (5 bases). CDR1 SGHDN and CDR2 FVKESK come from the germline V gene. The CDR3 runs to 14 residues. V was trimmed by 2 bases and J by 4 bases, leaving 8 bases between them. CDR3 nucleotides: TGTGCCAGCAGCCAAAGGGGCTTTAATGAAAAACTGTTTTTT. Translated: CASSQRGFNEKLFF.